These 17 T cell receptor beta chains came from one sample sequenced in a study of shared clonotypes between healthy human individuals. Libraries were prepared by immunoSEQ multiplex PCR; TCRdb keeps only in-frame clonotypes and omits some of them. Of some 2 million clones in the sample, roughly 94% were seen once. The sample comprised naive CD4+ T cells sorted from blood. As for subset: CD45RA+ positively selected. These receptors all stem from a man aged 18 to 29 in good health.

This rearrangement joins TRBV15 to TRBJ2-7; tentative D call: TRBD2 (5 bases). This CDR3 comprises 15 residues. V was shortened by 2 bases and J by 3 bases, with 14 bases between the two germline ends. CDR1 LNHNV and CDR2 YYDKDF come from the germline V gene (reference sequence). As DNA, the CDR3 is TGTGCCACCAGCAGATACCCGGACTGGAACTACGAGCAGTACTTC. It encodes CATSRYPDWNYEQYF.

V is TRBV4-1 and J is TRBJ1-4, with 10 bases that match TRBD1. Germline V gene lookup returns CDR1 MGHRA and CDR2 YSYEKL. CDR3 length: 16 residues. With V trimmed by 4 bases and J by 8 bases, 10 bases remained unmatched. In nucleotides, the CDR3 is TGCGCCAGCAGCCCGTTAGCCGGGACAGGGGACGAAAAACTGTTTTTT. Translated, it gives CASSPLAGTGDEKLFF.

CDR3: CASTHSPGYNGELFF. CDR3 DNA sequence: TGTGCCAGCACCCACTCCCCAGGGTATAACGGGGAGCTGTTTTTT. V and J are TRBV6-1 and TRBJ2-2, with D perhaps matching TRBD1 (5 bases). Germline CDR1 MNHNS, CDR2 SASEGT. V shed 7 bases and J shed 7 bases, with 19 bases lying between them. The CDR3 is made up of 15 amino acids.

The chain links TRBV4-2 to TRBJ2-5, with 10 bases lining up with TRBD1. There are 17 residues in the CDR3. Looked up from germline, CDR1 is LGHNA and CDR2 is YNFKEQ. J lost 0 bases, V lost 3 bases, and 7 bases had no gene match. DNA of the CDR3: TGTGCCAGCAGCCATTATGGGGACAGGGGAAACCAAGAGACCCAGTACTTC. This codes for CASSHYGDRGNQETQYF.

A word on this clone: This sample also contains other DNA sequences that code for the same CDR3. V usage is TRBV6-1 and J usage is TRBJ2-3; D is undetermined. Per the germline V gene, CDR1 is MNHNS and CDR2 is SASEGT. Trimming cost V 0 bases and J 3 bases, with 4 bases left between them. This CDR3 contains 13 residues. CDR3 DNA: TGTGCCAGCAGTGAAGCGAGGACAGATACGCAGTATTTT. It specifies CASSEARTDTQYF.

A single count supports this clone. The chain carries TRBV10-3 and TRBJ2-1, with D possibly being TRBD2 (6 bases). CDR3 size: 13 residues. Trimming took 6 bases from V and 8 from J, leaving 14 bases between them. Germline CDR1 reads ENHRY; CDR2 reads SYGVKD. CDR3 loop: CAISKLAPDEQFF. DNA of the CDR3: TGTGCCATCAGCAAACTAGCACCCGATGAGCAGTTCTTC.

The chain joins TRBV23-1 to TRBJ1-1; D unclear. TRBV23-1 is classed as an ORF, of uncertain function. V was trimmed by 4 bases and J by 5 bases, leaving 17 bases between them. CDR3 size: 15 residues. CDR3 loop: CASSPEVEKRTEAFF. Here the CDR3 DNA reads TGCGCCAGCAGTCCCGAGGTAGAGAAGAGGACTGAAGCTTTCTTT.

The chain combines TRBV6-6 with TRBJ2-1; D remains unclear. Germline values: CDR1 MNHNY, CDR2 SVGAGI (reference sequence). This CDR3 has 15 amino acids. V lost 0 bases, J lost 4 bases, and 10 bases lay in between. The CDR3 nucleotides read TGTGCCAGCAGTTACTCCGCAGACCCATACAATGAGCAGTTCTTC. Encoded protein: CASSYSADPYNEQFF.

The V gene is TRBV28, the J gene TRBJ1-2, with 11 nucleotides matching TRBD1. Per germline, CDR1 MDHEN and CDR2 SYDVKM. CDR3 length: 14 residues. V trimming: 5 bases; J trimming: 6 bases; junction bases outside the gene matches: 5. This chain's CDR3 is CASSLGTGGHGYTF. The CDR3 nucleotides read TGTGCCAGCAGTCTCGGGACAGGGGGTCATGGCTACACCTTC.

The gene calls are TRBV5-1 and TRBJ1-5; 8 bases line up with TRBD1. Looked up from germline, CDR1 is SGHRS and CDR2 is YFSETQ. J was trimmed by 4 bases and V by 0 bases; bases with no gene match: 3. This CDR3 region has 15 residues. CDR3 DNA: TGCGCCAGCAGCTTGGGGGGACAGGCGAATCAGCCCCAGCATTTT. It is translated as CASSLGGQANQPQHF.

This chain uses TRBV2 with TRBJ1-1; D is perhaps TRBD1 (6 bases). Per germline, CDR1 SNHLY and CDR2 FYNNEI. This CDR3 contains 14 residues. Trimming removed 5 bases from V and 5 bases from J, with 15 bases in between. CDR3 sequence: CASSTQRTATEAFF. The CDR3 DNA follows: TGTGCCAGCAGTACCCAAAGGACAGCAACTGAAGCTTTCTTT.

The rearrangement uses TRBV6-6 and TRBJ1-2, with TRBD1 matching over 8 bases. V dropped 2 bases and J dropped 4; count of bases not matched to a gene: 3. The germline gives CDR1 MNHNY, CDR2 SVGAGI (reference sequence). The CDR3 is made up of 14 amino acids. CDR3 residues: CASSYDRGVYGYTF. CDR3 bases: TGTGCCAGCAGTTACGACAGGGGTGTCTATGGCTACACCTTC.

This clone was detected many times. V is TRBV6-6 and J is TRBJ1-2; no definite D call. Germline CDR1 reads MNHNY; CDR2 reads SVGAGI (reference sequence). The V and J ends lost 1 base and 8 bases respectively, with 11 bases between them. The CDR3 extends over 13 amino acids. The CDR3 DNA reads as TGTGCCAGCAGTTACTTGGGGTCCGGAGGCTACACCTTC. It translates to CASSYLGSGGYTF.

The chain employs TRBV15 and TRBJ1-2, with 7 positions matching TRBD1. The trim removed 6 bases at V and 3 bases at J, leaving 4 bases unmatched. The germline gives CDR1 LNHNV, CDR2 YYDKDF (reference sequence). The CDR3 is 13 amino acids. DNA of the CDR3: TGTGCCACCAGACGTGACAGGGACTATGGCTACACCTTC. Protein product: CATRRDRDYGYTF.

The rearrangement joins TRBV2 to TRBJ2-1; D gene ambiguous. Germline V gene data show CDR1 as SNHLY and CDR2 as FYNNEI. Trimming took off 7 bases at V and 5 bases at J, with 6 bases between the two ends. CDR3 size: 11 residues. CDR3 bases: TGTGCCAGCACCCTAGACAATGAGCAGTTCTTC. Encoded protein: CASTLDNEQFF.

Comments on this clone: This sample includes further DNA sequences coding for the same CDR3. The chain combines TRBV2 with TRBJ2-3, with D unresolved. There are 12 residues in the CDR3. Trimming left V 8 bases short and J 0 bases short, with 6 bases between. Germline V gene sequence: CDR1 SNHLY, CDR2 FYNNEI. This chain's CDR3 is CASGISTDTQYF. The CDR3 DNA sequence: TGTGCCAGCGGGATCAGCACAGATACGCAGTATTTT.

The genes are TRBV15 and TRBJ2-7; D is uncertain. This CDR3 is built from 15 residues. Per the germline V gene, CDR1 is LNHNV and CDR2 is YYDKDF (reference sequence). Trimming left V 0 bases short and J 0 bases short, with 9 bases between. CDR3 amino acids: CATSRDTRSSYEQYF. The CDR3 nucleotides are TGTGCCACCAGCAGAGATACGCGTTCCTCCTACGAGCAGTACTTC. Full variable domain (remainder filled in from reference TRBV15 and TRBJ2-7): DAMVIQNPRYQVTQFGKPVTLSCSQTLNHNVMYWYQQKSSQAPKLLFHYYDKDFNNEADTPDNFQSRRPNTSFCFLDIRSPGLGDTAMYLCATSRDTRSSYEQYFGPGTRLTVT.